This T cell receptor beta chain was captured by sequencing in a study of patients and donors after allogeneic stem cell transplantation (TCRdb year 2020). Library preparation employed RT-PCR. The run used a NextSeq 550. In-frame beta chains were kept once TCRdb had trimmed the public reads at Q25 with fastp and called clones with MiXCR. All rows with the same CDR3 protein become a single entry with the most common DNA and genes. This sample has about 960,000 distinct CDR3 sequences in its table, and more than 15% of those were observed once. The biggest ten clones account for 6% of the sample. Turning to this clonotype: Its antigen is still unknown. Within one base of it there is no much larger clone, and no base qualities were kept.

Trimming accounts for 3 bases at V and 3 bases at J, while the number of junction bases matched to no gene is 16. There are 18 amino acids in the CDR3, from cysteine to phenylalanine inclusive. The entry retains the CDR3 DNA only, 54 bases that are in frame from base 1. The germline V gene encodes CDR1 SGHRS and CDR2 YFSETQ. The sample was blood, either unsorted or a sorted T cell fraction (not recorded which). The clonotype was recovered from a human donor who was either an allogeneic HSCT recipient or a stem cell or donor lymphocyte infusion donor (not recorded which). It is not recorded whose cells these are; they may come from a transplant donor. The V and J genes are TRBV5-1 and TRBJ2-7, and 9 junctional nucleotides match TRBD2. The base sequence is TGCGCCAGCAGCTCTTCCGGGACTAGCAGGAGGGTGGGCTACGAGCAGTACTTC. This translates into CASSSSGTSRRVGYEQYF. The reference TRBV5-1 and TRBJ2-7 proteins fill in what lies around the CDR3, so the full variable domain reads KAGVTQTPRYLIKTRGQQVTLSCSPISGHRSVSWYQQTPGQGLQFLFEYFSETQRNKGNFPGRFSGRQFSNSRSEMNVSTLELGDSALYLCASSSSGTSRRVGYEQYFGPGTRLTVT.